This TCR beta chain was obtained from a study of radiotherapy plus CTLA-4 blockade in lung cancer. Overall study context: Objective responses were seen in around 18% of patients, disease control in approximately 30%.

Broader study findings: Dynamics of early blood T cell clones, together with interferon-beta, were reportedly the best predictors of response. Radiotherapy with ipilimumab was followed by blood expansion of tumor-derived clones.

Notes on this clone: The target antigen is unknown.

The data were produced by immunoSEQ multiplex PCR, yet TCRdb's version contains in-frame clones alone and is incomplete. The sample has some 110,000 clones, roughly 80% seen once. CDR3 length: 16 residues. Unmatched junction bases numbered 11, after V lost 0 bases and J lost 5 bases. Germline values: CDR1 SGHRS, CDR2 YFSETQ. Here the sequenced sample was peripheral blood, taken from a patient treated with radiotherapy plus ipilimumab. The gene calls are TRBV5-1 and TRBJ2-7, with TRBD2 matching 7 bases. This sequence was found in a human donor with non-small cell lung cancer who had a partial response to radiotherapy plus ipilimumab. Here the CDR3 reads CASSLAVASGFHEQYF. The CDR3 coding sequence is TGCGCCAGCAGCTTGGCCGTGGCTAGCGGATTCCACGAGCAGTACTTC. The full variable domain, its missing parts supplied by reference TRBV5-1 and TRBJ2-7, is KAGVTQTPRYLIKTRGQQVTLSCSPISGHRSVSWYQQTPGQGLQFLFEYFSETQRNKGNFPGRFSGRQFSNSRSEMNVSTLELGDSALYLCASSLAVASGFHEQYFGPGTRLTVT.